A selection of T cell receptor beta chains follows, all from one sample in a study of blood T cell repertoires in COVID-19. The protocol was immunoSEQ multiplex PCR, while the TCRdb copy is restricted to in-frame clones and leaves out a portion. This sample has approximately 180,000 clones, with roughly 84% found just once. Sequenced: PBMCs or T cells enriched from blood (not recorded which). These receptors all stem from a human donor with acute COVID-19. The donor label of this sample is uncertain. CDR3s include the opening cysteine and the closing phenylalanine or tryptophan. A D gene is named only where the DNA matches it firmly. Clone size is stated in some rows and not others, as once, few, many or a class when expanded.

D	V	J	size	DNA	CDR3
TRBD1	TRBV7-2	TRBJ2-4	-	TGTGCCAGCAGCGCAGGGAGTACAGGGGGAGGCATTCAGTACTTC	CASSAGSTGGGIQYF
-	TRBV11-2	TRBJ1-5	-	TGTGCCAGCAGACTGGGAGATAGCAATCAGCCCCAGCATTTT	CASRLGDSNQPQHF
-	TRBV30	TRBJ1-6	-	TGTGCCTGGAATGTACAGGGTCTAAGCTCCTATAATTCACCCCTCCACTTT	CAWNVQGLSSYNSPLHF
-	TRBV19	TRBJ1-1	-	TGTGCCAGTAGTGTGGCGGGCAACACTGAAGCTTTCTTT	CASSVAGNTEAFF
TRBD1	TRBV5-1	TRBJ1-1	-	TGCGCCAGCAGCTTGGGACAGGGAGGCACTGAAGCTTTCTTT	CASSLGQGGTEAFF
TRBD1	TRBV10-3	TRBJ2-2	-	TGTGCCATCAGTGGACAGGGGACAATCGGGGAGCTGTTTTTT	CAISGQGTIGELFF
-	TRBV5-6	TRBJ1-4	-	TGTGCCAGCAGCTTGGGGAGGGACGAAAAACTGTTTTTT	CASSLGRDEKLFF
-	TRBV3-1/TRBV3-2	TRBJ1-1	-	TGTGCCAGCAGCCCCTTGGGGGGGGGCACTGAAGCTTTCTTT	CASSPLGGGTEAFF
-	TRBV12-5	TRBJ2-7	-	TGTGCTAGTGGTTTTAGTCAAGTGGGACACTCACCCTCCTACGAGCAGTACTTC	CASGFSQVGHSPSYEQYF
-	TRBV4-3	TRBJ1-6	-	TGCGCCAGCAGCCAAGAAACAGCCTCGCGGGATTCACCCCTCCACTTT	CASSQETASRDSPLHF
-	TRBV18	TRBJ1-6	-	TGTGCCAGCTCACCAAACAGGGACTCACCCCTCCACTTT	CASSPNRDSPLHF
-	TRBV18	TRBJ2-5	-	TGTGCCAGCTCACCGGACAGCACCCAAGAGACCCAGTACTTC	CASSPDSTQETQYF
-	TRBV5-5	TRBJ2-2	-	TGTGCCAGCAGCCGAGAGGACACCGGGGAGCTGTTTTTT	CASSREDTGELFF
TRBD1	TRBV7-2	TRBJ1-2	once	TGTGCCAGCAGCTCGGGGACAGGGCTTGGCTACACCTTC	CASSSGTGLGYTF
-	TRBV18	TRBJ1-6	-	TGTGCCAGCTCACCATCGGGGAGGAGGGATTCACCCCTCCACTTT	CASSPSGRRDSPLHF
TRBD1	TRBV25-1	TRBJ1-1	-	TGTGCCAGCAGTGAACAAGGGGGCCGTGAAGCTTTCTTT	CASSEQGGREAFF
-	TRBV4-1	TRBJ2-2	-	TGCGCCAGCAGCCAAGGGTCTCTGGGGCTGGACCCCGGGGAGCTGTTTTTT	CASSQGSLGLDPGELFF
-	TRBV24-1	TRBJ1-2	-	TGTGCCACCAGTGATGAGAGGGATTATGGCTACACCTTC	CATSDERDYGYTF
-	TRBV4-2	TRBJ2-5	-	TGTGCCAGCAGCCAAGATCATATAGGGGGCCAAGAGACCCAGTACTTC	CASSQDHIGGQETQYF
TRBD1	TRBV6-5	TRBJ1-1	-	TGTGCCATTCCGGGACAGGTGAACACTGAAGCTTTCTTT	CAIPGQVNTEAFF
-	TRBV6-4	TRBJ2-2	once	TGTGCCAGCAGTGACGCTAGCGCAGGCGGGGAGCTGTTTTTT	CASSDASAGGELFF
TRBD2	TRBV30	TRBJ2-5	-	TGTGCCTGGTCTGCCGCTCCGGGGGGGGAGACCCAGTACTTC	CAWSAAPGGETQYF
TRBD2	TRBV5-6	TRBJ2-5	-	TGTGCCAGCAGCTGGACCGGGACTAAACTAAAAGAGACCCAGTACTTC	CASSWTGTKLKETQYF
TRBD1	TRBV4-2	TRBJ2-6	-	TGTGCCAGCAGCTTGACAGGGGTAAGCTCTGGGGCCAACGTCCTGACTTTC	CASSLTGVSSGANVLTF
-	TRBV6-5	TRBJ1-1	-	TGTGCCAGCAGTTCAGACCAGGTTGCGGCTTTCTTT	CASSSDQVAAFF
-	TRBV5-6	TRBJ2-5	-	TGTGCCAGCAGCTTGAGAAGCGGAGAAGAGACCCAGTACTTC	CASSLRSGEETQYF
TRBD2	TRBV4-3	TRBJ2-3	-	TGCGCCAGCAGCCAAGATGGCCCAGAGCAGGGACTAGGAGATACGCAGTATTTT	CASSQDGPEQGLGDTQYF
TRBD2	TRBV7-3	TRBJ2-2	-	TGTGCCAGCAGTCTAGCGGGGGGCTCGCCCGGGGAGCTGTTTTTT	CASSLAGGSPGELFF
-	TRBV7-2	TRBJ1-2	-	TGTGCCAGCAGCCTGACAGGAACCACTAACTATGGCTACACCTTC	CASSLTGTTNYGYTF
TRBD1	TRBV28	TRBJ1-2	-	TGTGCCAGCACCCAAGGGGGACAGTATGGCTACACCTTC	CASTQGGQYGYTF
TRBD1	TRBV5-1	TRBJ2-6	-	TGCGCCAGCAGCTTGGCGACAGGGGTTGGGGCCAACGTCCTGACTTTC	CASSLATGVGANVLTF
TRBD2	TRBV7-9	TRBJ2-7	-	TGTGCCAGCAGCTTGGGACTAGCGGGGTTTTACGAGCAGTACTTC	CASSLGLAGFYEQYF
-	TRBV9	TRBJ1-4	-	TGTGCCAGCAGCACTGGGCGGGGTGAAAAACTGTTTTTT	CASSTGRGEKLFF
TRBD2	TRBV5-1	TRBJ2-7	-	TGCGCCAGCAGCACCAGCGGGGCCTACTCCTACGAGCAGTACTTC	CASSTSGAYSYEQYF
-	TRBV5-1	TRBJ1-3	-	TGCGCCAGCAGCGAAGGGGAGGTCGGAAACACCATATATTTT	CASSEGEVGNTIYF
TRBD1	TRBV7-9	TRBJ2-7	-	TGTGCCAGCAGCGGACAGGGGCCATATCCGACCTACGAGCAGTACTTC	CASSGQGPYPTYEQYF
-	TRBV6-5	TRBJ2-2	-	TGTGCCAGCAGCTGGGGAGTCGGGGAGCTGTTTTTT	CASSWGVGELFF
-	TRBV12-3/TRBV12-4	TRBJ2-5	-	TGTGCCAGCAGTTTTGCAGGGCCCGAGACCCAGTACTTC	CASSFAGPETQYF
-	TRBV11-1	TRBJ1-1	-	TGTGCCAGCAGCCAAGGCCCGGCCCGGCAAGCGGAAGCTTTCTTT	CASSQGPARQAEAFF
-	TRBV5-1	TRBJ1-4	-	TGCGCCAGCAGCTTGCGGGGGACCGGGGGGTCGGAGGAAAAACTGTTTTTT	CASSLRGTGGSEEKLFF
-	TRBV7-2	TRBJ1-6	-	TGTGCCAGCAGCTCGGGGTGGGGTCTCCACTTT	CASSSGWGLHF
-	TRBV9	TRBJ1-2	few	TGTGCCAGCAGCGTAGTCGGAGCAGGGGCCTATGGCTACACCTTC	CASSVVGAGAYGYTF
-	TRBV11-2	TRBJ2-2	-	TGTGCCAGCAGCTTACGGGGCGGGCGGGGAACCACCGGGGAGCTGTTTTTT	CASSLRGGRGTTGELFF
TRBD1	TRBV7-6	TRBJ1-5	-	TGTGCCAGCAGCGACAGGGGGAGGGGTCAGCCCCAGCATTTT	CASSDRGRGQPQHF
-	TRBV15	TRBJ2-7	-	TGTGCCACCAGCATCGGACTTCGAAGCTCCTACGAGCAGTACTTC	CATSIGLRSSYEQYF
-	TRBV12-5	TRBJ2-1	-	TGTGCTAGTGGTCCTGGCTTAGCGCTCGATGAGCAGTTCTTC	CASGPGLALDEQFF
-	TRBV6-2/TRBV6-3	TRBJ2-1	-	TGTGCCAGCAGTTACGAGGGAAGGCACAATGAGCAGTTCTTC	CASSYEGRHNEQFF
-	TRBV12-3/TRBV12-4	TRBJ2-7	once	TGTGCCAGCAGTTTAGCGCGGGGTAGACAGTACTTC	CASSLARGRQYF
TRBD2	TRBV7-2	TRBJ2-2	-	TGTGCCAGCAGCTTAGCGCGACTAGCGGGGGGGCCGGGTAGCCCCGGGGAGCTGTTTTTT	CASSLARLAGGPGSPGELFF
TRBD2	TRBV5-1	TRBJ2-3	-	TGCGCCAGCAGCCGACTAGGGCGGGGGGGCCTCTCAGATACGCAGTATTTT	CASSRLGRGGLSDTQYF
TRBD1	TRBV19	TRBJ1-5	-	TGTGCCAGTAGTACCCAACAGGGGGAGGATCAGCCCCAGCATTTT	CASSTQQGEDQPQHF
-	TRBV5-6	TRBJ2-3	-	TGTGCTTATAAATTGGGGCACACAGATACGCAGTATTTT	CAYKLGHTDTQYF
TRBD1	TRBV7-2	TRBJ1-2	-	TGTGCCAGCAGCTTATCTCGACAGGGGACTAATGGCTACACCTTC	CASSLSRQGTNGYTF
TRBD2	TRBV6-5	TRBJ2-3	-	TGTGCCAGCAGTTACTCCCTAGCGGGGGCAGATACGCAGTATTTT	CASSYSLAGADTQYF
TRBD1	TRBV7-9	TRBJ1-5	-	TGTGCCAGCAGCACCACCGGGACAGGGGTCTACAATCAGCCCCAGCATTTT	CASSTTGTGVYNQPQHF
-	TRBV19	TRBJ2-2	-	TGTGCCAGTAGTATGCGGGGGCAGGCGAACACCGGGGAGCTGTTTTTT	CASSMRGQANTGELFF
TRBD2	TRBV7-2	TRBJ2-6	-	TGTGCCAGCAGCGACGCCCGGGGGGCTGGGGCCAACGTCCTGACTTTC	CASSDARGAGANVLTF
TRBD2	TRBV7-2	TRBJ2-5	-	TGTGCCAGCAGCTTGTCGGTAGCGGGGGGGCAAGAGACCCAGTACTTC	CASSLSVAGGQETQYF